The T cell receptor beta chain under discussion was sequenced for a study of T cell responses to AZD1222 COVID-19 vaccine. The study, taken as a whole, reports: Clonal diversity was possibly underestimated; the donors were predominantly white British and more often female.

Clones were read by immunoSEQ multiplex PCR, and TCRdb kept only the in-frame ones, dropping some. This table has 100,000 or so clones, roughly 90% appearing once. A note on this clone: Its antigen is as yet unknown.

This receptor was identified in an adult in good health. The sample here was peripheral blood, taken on day 0 of AZD1222 vaccination.

Written as DNA, the CDR3 is TGTGCCAGCAGCCGCAACTCTGGAAACACCATATATTTT. Protein: CASSRNSGNTIYF. The J gene is TRBJ1-3, the V gene TRBV5-4; no reliable D call. Per germline, CDR1 SGHNT and CDR2 YYREEE (reference sequence). CDR3 size: 13 residues. V was pared by 4 bases and J by 0 bases, with 5 bases between.